The text below deals with one TCR beta chain. Its antigen remains unknown. Assay: immunoSEQ multiplex PCR; the TCRdb copy retains only in-frame clones and omits some. This table has about 40,000 clones, roughly 84% appearing once. The data were taken from a study of OX40 agonist ivuxolimab in advanced cancers. The study, taken as a whole, reports: There was clonal expansion of CD4+ and CD8+ blood T cells by week 6 at 0.1 to 3.0 mg/kg. Expanded clones belonging to CD8+ T cells outnumbered, on average, those of CD4+.

The CDR3 consists of 15 residues. Germline V gives CDR1 MNHNS, CDR2 SASEGT. Trimming pared 1 base from V and 4 bases from J, leaving 12 bases between. V is TRBV6-1 and J is TRBJ2-3, with D tentatively TRBD2 (6 bases). The material sequenced was CD4+ or CD8+ T cells sorted from blood, taken in a trial of the OX40 agonist ivuxolimab. The sequence came from an adult with an advanced solid tumor such as melanoma, head and neck, liver or kidney cancer. In nucleotides, the CDR3 is TGTGCCAGCAGTGAAGAAGGGTCGGGGGCAGATACGCAGTATTTT. Its protein is CASSEEGSGADTQYF.